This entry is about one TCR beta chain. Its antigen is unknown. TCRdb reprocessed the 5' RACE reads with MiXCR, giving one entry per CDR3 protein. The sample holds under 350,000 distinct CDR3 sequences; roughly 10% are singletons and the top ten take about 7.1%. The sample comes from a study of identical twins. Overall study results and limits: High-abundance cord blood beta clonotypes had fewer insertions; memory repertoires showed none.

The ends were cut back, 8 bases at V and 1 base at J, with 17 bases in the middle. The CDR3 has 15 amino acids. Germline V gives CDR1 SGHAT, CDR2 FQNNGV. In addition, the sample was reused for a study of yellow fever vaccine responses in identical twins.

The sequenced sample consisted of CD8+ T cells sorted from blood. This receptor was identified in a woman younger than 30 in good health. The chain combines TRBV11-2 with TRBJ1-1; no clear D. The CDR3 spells CASGIPTTRNTEAFF. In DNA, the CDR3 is TGTGCCAGCGGCATCCCAACGACTAGGAACACTGAAGCTTTCTTT.